The following is a TCR beta chain sequence with its context. This record belongs to a study of blood T cell repertoires in COVID-19. The table came from immunoSEQ multiplex PCR; TCRdb's copy has only in-frame clones and leaves some out. The data contain approximately 350,000 clones, around 91% of them singletons. Sequences were obtained from peripheral blood. The receptor was derived from a woman between 18 and 29 years old who had recovered from COVID-19.

The CDR3 DNA follows: TGTGCCTGGACGGACAGGGCCTCTGGAAACACCATATATTTT. Translation gives CAWTDRASGNTIYF. The V gene is TRBV30, the J gene TRBJ1-3; TRBD1 matches at 8 bases. Trimming removed 4 bases from V and 0 bases from J; junction bases left unmatched: 2. The CDR3 runs to 14 residues. Germline CDR1 reads GTSNPN; CDR2 reads SVGIG (reference sequence).